This passage covers 14 T cell receptor beta chains from one sample sequenced in a study of shared clonotypes between healthy human individuals (dated by TCRdb to the early 2020s). The receptor library was made with the immunoSEQ multiplex PCR assay. Not all clones reach the TCRdb copy of this immuneACCESS table, which keeps in-frame sequences only. Checked studies attribute under half of the gap to unresolved V genes and leave the rest unexplained. This sample is represented by under 2.5 million clones; roughly 90% of them were singletons. The ten largest make up roughly 0.34% of the sample. The specimen sequenced was naive CD4+ T cells from PBMCs. Reading the label with the study, this specimen's cell subset or site is: CD45RA+ positively selected. These receptors came from a man in his late teens or twenties in good health. Some clones in this sample may be carry-over from other donors' samples.

The rearrangement uses TRBV6-5 and TRBJ2-7; 10 bases agree with TRBD1. The CDR3 totals 15 residues. CDR1 is MNHEY and CDR2 is SVGAGI in the germline V gene. The ends lost 5 bases at V and 5 bases at J; junction bases unmatched: 9. The CDR3 DNA is TGTGCCAGCAGTCCCCGGGACAGGGGTGGCCACGAGCAGTACTTC. This sequence encodes CASSPRDRGGHEQYF.

The rearrangement links TRBV7-9 to TRBJ1-1; D is undetermined. Germline V gives CDR1 SEHNR, CDR2 FQNEAQ (reference sequence). The CDR3 sequence is 12 residues long. Trimming took off 5 bases at V and 10 bases at J, with 14 bases between the two ends. The chain's CDR3 is CASSGRSVGAFF. In DNA, the CDR3 is TGTGCCAGCAGCGGTAGGAGCGTGGGAGCTTTCTTT.

The V call is TRBV4-2, the J call TRBJ2-3; 11 nucleotides line up with TRBD2. Germline lookup yields CDR1 LGHNA and CDR2 YNFKEQ. CDR3 length: 18 residues. Trimming cost V 4 bases and J 5 bases; bases outside gene matches: 14. The CDR3 DNA sequence: TGTGCCAGCAGCCTCCTCCAGTGGCTAGCGGGAGGTGAAGATACGCAGTATTTT. Amino acid sequence: CASSLLQWLAGGEDTQYF.

The chain couples TRBV4-3 to TRBJ2-7; possibly TRBD1 or TRBD2 for D (5 bases each). Germline V gene sequence: CDR1 LGHNA, CDR2 YSLEER. V was clipped by 4 bases and J by 2 bases, with 9 bases between them. The CDR3 runs 13 residues. CDR3: CASSRDPTYEQYF. The DNA for the CDR3 is TGCGCCAGCAGCCGGGACCCAACCTACGAGCAGTACTTC.

The chain recombines TRBV4-2 with TRBJ1-1, with 7 bases fitting TRBD1. The CDR3 is 15 amino acids. Germline CDR1 reads LGHNA; CDR2 reads YNFKEQ. Trimming took 4 bases from V and 4 from J; bases not matched to a gene: 9. The CDR3 DNA follows: TGTGCCAGCAGCCCCCGACAGGGCGGCGGCACTGAAGCTTTCTTT. The encoded protein is CASSPRQGGGTEAFF.

The chain carries TRBV5-1 and TRBJ2-3, with 8 bases lining up with TRBD1. Germline lookup yields CDR1 SGHRS and CDR2 YFSETQ. V was clipped by 5 bases and J by 0 bases; unmatched bases: 11. The CDR3 spans 17 residues. The CDR3 DNA reads TGCGCCAGCAGGGAAACAGGGGGACCCTTTAGCACAGATACGCAGTATTTT. Amino acids: CASRETGGPFSTDTQYF.

V and J are TRBV5-1 and TRBJ2-1; D not certain. The V gene's germline CDR1 is SGHRS and CDR2 YFSETQ. The CDR3 contains 18 residues. Deletions cut 1 base from V and 7 bases from J, with 24 bases between. The CDR3, as DNA: TGCGCCAGCAGCTTGTCGCTGGATCGCCGGGCAACCGGGAATGAGCAGTTCTTC. Its protein is CASSLSLDRRATGNEQFF. The variable domain in full, with the rest retrieved from reference TRBV5-1 and TRBJ2-1, is KAGVTQTPRYLIKTRGQQVTLSCSPISGHRSVSWYQQTPGQGLQFLFEYFSETQRNKGNFPGRFSGRQFSNSRSEMNVSTLELGDSALYLCASSLSLDRRATGNEQFFGPGTRLTVL.

This chain connects TRBV30 to TRBJ2-1, with D possibly TRBD2 on 7 matching bases. From germline, CDR1 is GTSNPN and CDR2 SVGIG (reference sequence). V was pared by 2 bases and J by 2 bases, with 16 bases between. There are 16 residues in the CDR3. This chain's CDR3 is CAWSSGASGTYNEQFF. CDR3 nucleotide sequence: TGTGCCTGGAGTTCGGGGGCTAGCGGAACCTACAATGAGCAGTTCTTC.

A note on this clone: The same CDR3 can be traced to other DNA sequences in this sample. The chain recombines TRBV5-1 with TRBJ2-1; possibly TRBD2 for D (6 bases). CDR1 is SGHRS and CDR2 is YFSETQ in the germline V gene. The V gene lost 4 bases and the J gene lost 0 bases, with 11 bases spanning the gap. The CDR3 is 15 residues long. In DNA form, the CDR3 reads TGCGCCAGCAGCCCCACTAGCAGCTCCTACAATGAGCAGTTCTTC. This encodes CASSPTSSSYNEQFF.

This clone appeared once. The chain links TRBV5-1 to TRBJ1-1; tentatively, D is TRBD1 (5 bases). This CDR3 region has 14 residues. Germline values: CDR1 SGHRS, CDR2 YFSETQ. Trimming removed 5 bases from V and 6 bases from J, with 17 bases in between. CDR3 sequence: CASRSEGRFSEAFF. Here the CDR3 DNA reads TGCGCCAGCAGGTCCGAGGGGCGATTTTCTGAAGCTTTCTTT. Complete variable domain (other parts from reference TRBV5-1 and TRBJ1-1): KAGVTQTPRYLIKTRGQQVTLSCSPISGHRSVSWYQQTPGQGLQFLFEYFSETQRNKGNFPGRFSGRQFSNSRSEMNVSTLELGDSALYLCASRSEGRFSEAFFGQGTRLTVV.

This chain links TRBV10-2 with TRBJ2-5, with D possibly matching TRBD1 (7 bases). The CDR3 runs 17 residues. Deletions cut 2 bases from V and 5 bases from J, with 21 bases between. Germline V gene sequence: CDR1 WSHSY, CDR2 SAAADI. The CDR3 coding sequence is TGCGCCAGCAGTGAGGGACGACAGGGTGTGCGGGGCGAGACCCAGTACTTC. Amino acids: CASSEGRQGVRGETQYF.

V gene TRBV4-2 combines with J gene TRBJ1-5; D is ambiguous. The germline CDR1 and CDR2 sequences are LGHNA and YNFKEQ. V was trimmed by 1 base and J by 0 bases, leaving 13 bases between them. The CDR3 loop spans 17 amino acids. CDR3 residues: CASSQGGAVYSNQPQHF. The CDR3 DNA sequence: TGTGCCAGCAGCCAAGGGGGTGCGGTGTATAGCAATCAGCCCCAGCATTTT.

V and J are TRBV2 and TRBJ2-2; 7 bases are a match to TRBD1. The CDR3 spans 14 residues. The germline CDR1 and CDR2 sequences are SNHLY and FYNNEI. V was pared by 7 bases and J by 5 bases, with 7 bases of the junction left unmatched. The CDR3 DNA sequence: TGTGCCAGCAAGTTCGGGACAGCTACCGGGGAGCTGTTTTTT. It translates to CASKFGTATGELFF.

This clone was observed once. The chain joins TRBV27 to TRBJ2-1; possibly TRBD2 for D (5 bases). V lost 2 bases, J lost 0 bases, and 8 bases lay in between. The CDR3 sequence is 15 residues long. Germline CDR1 and CDR2: MNHEY and SMNVEV (reference sequence). CDR3 in DNA: TGTGCCAGCAGTTTAGACCGGGGCTCCTACAATGAGCAGTTCTTC. Amino acids: CASSLDRGSYNEQFF.